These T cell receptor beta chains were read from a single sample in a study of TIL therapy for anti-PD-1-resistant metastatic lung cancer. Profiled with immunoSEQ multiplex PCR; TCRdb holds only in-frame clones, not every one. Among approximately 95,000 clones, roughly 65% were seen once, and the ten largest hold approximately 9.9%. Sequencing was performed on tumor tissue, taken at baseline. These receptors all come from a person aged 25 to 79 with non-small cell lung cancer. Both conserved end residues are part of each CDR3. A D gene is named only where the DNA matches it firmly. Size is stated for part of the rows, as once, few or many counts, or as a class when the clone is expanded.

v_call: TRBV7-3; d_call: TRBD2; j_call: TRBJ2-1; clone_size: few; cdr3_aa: CASSLEAGGNEQFF; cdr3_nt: TGTGCCAGCAGCTTAGAAGCGGGAGGCAATGAGCAGTTCTTC
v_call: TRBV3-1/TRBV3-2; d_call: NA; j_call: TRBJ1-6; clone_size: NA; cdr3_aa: CASSQERGGMGSPLHF; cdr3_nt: TGTGCCAGCAGCCAAGAAAGGGGGGGAATGGGATCACCCCTCCACTTT
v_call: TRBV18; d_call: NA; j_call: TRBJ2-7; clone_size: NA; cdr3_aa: CASSPVRGPEGQYF; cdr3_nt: TGTGCCAGCTCACCGGTCAGGGGCCCCGAGGGGCAGTACTTC
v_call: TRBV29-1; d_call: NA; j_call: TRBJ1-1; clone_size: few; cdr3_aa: CSVWPFQNTEAFF; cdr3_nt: TGCAGCGTTTGGCCCTTTCAGAACACTGAAGCTTTCTTT
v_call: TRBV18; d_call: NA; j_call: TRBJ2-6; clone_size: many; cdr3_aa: CASSPLVGGANVLTF; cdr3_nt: TGTGCCAGCTCACCGCTGGTGGGTGGGGCCAACGTCCTGACTTTC
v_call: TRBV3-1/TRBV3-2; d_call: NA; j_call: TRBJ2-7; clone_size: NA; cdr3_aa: CASSQIGVHEQYF; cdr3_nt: TGTGCCAGCAGCCAAATAGGGGTTCACGAGCAGTACTTC
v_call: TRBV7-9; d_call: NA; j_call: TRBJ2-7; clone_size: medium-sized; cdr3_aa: CASSLVGAYEQYF; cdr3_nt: TGTGCCAGCAGCTTAGTAGGGGCGTACGAGCAGTACTTC
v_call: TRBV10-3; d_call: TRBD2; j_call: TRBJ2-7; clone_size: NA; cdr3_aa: CAISESAGGRVFYEQYF; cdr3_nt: TGTGCCATCAGTGAGTCAGCGGGAGGGAGGGTGTTCTACGAGCAGTACTTC
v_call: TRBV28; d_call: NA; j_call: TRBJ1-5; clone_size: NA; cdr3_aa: CASSSLGGLNQPQHF; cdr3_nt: TGTGCCAGCAGTTCACTGGGGGGGCTCAATCAGCCCCAGCATTTT
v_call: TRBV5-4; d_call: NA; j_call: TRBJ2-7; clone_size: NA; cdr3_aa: CASSFDRSYEQYF; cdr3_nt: TGTGCCAGCAGCTTCGACAGGAGCTACGAGCAGTACTTC
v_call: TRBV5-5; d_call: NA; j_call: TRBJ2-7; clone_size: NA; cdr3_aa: CASSLGGAPYEQYF; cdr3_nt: TGTGCCAGCAGCTTGGGGGGGGCCCCGTACGAGCAGTACTTC
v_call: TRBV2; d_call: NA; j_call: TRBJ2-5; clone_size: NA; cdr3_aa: CASNLNGRGASETQYF; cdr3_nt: TGTGCCAGCAATTTGAATGGGAGAGGGGCTTCGGAGACCCAGTACTTC
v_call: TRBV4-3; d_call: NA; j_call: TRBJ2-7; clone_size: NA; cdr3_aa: CASSQDQSHQPTAQYF; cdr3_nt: TGCGCCAGCAGCCAAGATCAAAGCCATCAACCAACGGCGCAGTACTTC
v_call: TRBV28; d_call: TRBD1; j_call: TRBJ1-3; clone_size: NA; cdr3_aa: CASSHKQGVGNTIYF; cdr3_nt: TGTGCCAGCAGTCACAAACAGGGGGTAGGAAACACCATATATTTT
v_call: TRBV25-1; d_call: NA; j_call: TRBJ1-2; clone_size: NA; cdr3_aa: CASSEWGQTYGYTF; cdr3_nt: TGTGCCAGCAGTGAATGGGGGCAGACCTATGGCTACACCTTC
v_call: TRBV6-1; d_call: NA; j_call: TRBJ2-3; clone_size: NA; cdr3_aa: CASSEMGWAGTDTQYF; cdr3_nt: TGTGCCAGCAGTGAGATGGGTTGGGCTGGCACAGATACGCAGTATTTT
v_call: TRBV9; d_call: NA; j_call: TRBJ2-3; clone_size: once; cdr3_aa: CASSVVGQTHTDTQYF; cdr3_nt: TGTGCCAGCAGCGTAGTTGGACAGACCCACACAGATACGCAGTATTTT
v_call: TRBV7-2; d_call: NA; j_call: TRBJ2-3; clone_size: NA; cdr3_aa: CASSSTTVDTQYF; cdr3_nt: TGTGCCAGCAGCTCGACAACAGTCGACACGCAGTATTTT
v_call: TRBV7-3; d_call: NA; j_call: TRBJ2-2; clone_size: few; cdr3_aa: CASSLTGIANTGELFF; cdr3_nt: TGTGCCAGCAGCTTAACGGGGATTGCGAACACCGGGGAGCTGTTTTTT
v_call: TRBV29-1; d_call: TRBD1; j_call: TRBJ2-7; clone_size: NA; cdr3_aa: CSVRQGSSYEQYF; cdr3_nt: TGCAGCGTGAGACAGGGTAGCTCCTACGAGCAGTACTTC
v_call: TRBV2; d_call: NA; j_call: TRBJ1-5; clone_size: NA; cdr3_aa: CASSVGQGDQPQHF; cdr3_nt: TGTGCCAGCAGTGTCGGGCAGGGCGATCAGCCCCAGCATTTT
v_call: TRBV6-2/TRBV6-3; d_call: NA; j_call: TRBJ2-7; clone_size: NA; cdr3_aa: CASSLYRGAYEQYF; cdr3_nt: TGTGCCAGCAGCCTATATAGAGGTGCCTACGAGCAGTACTTC
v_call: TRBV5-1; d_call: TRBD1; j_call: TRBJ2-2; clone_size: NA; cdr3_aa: CASSTGTGGFTGELFF; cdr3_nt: TGCGCCAGCAGCACCGGGACAGGGGGTTTCACCGGGGAGCTGTTTTTT
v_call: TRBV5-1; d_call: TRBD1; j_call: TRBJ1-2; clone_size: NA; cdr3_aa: CASSLVGGSGYTF; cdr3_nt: TGCGCCAGCAGCTTGGTAGGGGGCTCTGGCTACACCTTC
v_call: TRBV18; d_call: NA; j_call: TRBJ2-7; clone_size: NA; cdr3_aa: CASSPRSKSTYEQYF; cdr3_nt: TGTGCCAGCTCACCGCGTTCTAAATCCACCTACGAGCAGTACTTC
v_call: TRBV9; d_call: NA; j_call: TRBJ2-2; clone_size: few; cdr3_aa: CASSVVAAGELFF; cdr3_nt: TGTGCCAGCAGCGTAGTAGCCGCCGGGGAGCTGTTTTTT
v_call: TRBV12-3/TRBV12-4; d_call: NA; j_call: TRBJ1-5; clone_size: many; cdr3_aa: CASSLGSNQPQHF; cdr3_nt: TGTGCCAGCAGTTTAGGGAGCAATCAGCCCCAGCATTTT
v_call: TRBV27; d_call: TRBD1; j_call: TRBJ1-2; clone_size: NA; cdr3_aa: CASSPRDRGWYGYTF; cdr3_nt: TGTGCCAGCAGTCCCCGGGACAGGGGGTGGTATGGCTACACCTTC
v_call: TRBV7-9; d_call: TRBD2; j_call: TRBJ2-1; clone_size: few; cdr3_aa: CASSPTSGGGYNEQFF; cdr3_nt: TGTGCCAGCAGCCCCACTAGCGGGGGGGGATACAATGAGCAGTTCTTC
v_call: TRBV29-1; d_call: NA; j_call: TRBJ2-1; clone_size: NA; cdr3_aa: CSVELVADYNEQFF; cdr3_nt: TGCAGCGTTGAATTGGTGGCAGATTACAATGAGCAGTTCTTC
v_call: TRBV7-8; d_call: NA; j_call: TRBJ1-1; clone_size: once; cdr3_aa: CASSLALKGTEAFF; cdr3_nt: TGTGCCAGCAGCTTAGCGCTGAAGGGCACTGAAGCTTTCTTT
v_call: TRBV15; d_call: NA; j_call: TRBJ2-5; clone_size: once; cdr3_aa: CATSRVRETQYF; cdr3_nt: TGTGCCACCAGCAGAGTTCGAGAGACCCAGTACTTC
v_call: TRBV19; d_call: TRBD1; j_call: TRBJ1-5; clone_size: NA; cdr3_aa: CASRTGVVQPQHF; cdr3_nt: TGTGCCAGCCGGACAGGGGTGGTTCAGCCCCAGCATTTT
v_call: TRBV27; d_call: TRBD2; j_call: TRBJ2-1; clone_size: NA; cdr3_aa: CAGRWGIGTSGKQGTEEQFF; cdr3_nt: TGTGCCGGGCGTTGGGGAATCGGGACTAGCGGGAAACAAGGGACTGAGGAGCAGTTCTTC
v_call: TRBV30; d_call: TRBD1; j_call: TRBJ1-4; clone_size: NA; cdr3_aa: CAWKGDSYNEKLFF; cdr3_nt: TGTGCCTGGAAGGGGGACAGTTATAATGAAAAACTGTTTTTT
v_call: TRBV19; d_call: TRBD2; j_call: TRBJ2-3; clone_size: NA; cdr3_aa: CASSMIAGGRPTDTQYF; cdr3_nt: TGTGCCAGTAGTATGATAGCGGGGGGGCGACCCACAGATACGCAGTATTTT
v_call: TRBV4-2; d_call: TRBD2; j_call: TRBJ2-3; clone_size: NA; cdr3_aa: CASSQDRPGRGSNTQYF; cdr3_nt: TGTGCCAGCAGCCAAGACCGCCCGGGGCGGGGGTCGAATACGCAGTATTTT
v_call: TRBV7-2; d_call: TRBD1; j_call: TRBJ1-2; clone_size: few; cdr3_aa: CASSLTGLSGYTF; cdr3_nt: TGTGCCAGCAGCTTGACAGGGTTAAGTGGCTACACCTTC
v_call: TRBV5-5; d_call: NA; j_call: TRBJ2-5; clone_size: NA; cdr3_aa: CASSSGGSFSLETQYF; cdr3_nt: TGTGCCAGCAGCTCTGGGGGGAGTTTTAGTTTGGAGACCCAGTACTTC
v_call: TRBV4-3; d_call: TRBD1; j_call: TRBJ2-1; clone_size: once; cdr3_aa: CASSQGLGQAFF; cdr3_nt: TGCGCCAGCAGCCAGGGATTGGGACAGGCGTTCTTC
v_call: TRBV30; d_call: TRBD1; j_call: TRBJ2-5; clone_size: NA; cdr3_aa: CAWSVSRTGGSETQYF; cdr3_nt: TGTGCCTGGAGTGTATCTAGGACAGGGGGATCGGAGACCCAGTACTTC
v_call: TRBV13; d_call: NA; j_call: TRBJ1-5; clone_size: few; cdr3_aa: CASSYSGDNQPQHF; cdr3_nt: TGTGCCAGCAGTTACTCGGGAGACAATCAGCCCCAGCATTTT
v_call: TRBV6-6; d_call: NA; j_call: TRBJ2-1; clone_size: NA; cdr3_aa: CASSYVVASYNEQFF; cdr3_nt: TGTGCCAGCAGTTACGTGGTAGCATCCTACAATGAGCAGTTCTTC
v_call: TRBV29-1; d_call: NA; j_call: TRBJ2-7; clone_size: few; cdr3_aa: CSVEDPAAEVIEQYF; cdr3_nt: TGCAGCGTTGAAGATCCGGCAGCCGAAGTGATCGAGCAGTACTTC
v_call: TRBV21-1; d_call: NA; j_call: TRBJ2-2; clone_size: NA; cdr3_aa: CASSKVSGRHPSGELFF; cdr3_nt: TGTGCCAGCAGCAAAGTATCGGGACGCCACCCGTCCGGGGAGCTGTTTTTT
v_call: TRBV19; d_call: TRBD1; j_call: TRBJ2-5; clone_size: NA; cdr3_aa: CASSTPTGDQETQYF; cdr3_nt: TGTGCCAGTAGTACTCCGACAGGGGACCAAGAGACCCAGTACTTC
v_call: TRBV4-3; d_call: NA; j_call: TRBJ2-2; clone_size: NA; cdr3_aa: CASSQGQGHGELFF; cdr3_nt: TGCGCCAGCAGCCAGGGGCAGGGGCACGGGGAGCTGTTTTTT
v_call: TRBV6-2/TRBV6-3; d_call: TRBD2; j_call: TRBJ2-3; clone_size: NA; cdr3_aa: CASSYHLAGGRSTDTQYF; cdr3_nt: TGTGCCAGCAGTTACCACCTAGCGGGAGGCCGTAGCACAGATACGCAGTATTTT
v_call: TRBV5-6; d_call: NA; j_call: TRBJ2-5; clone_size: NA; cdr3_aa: CASSDGGGETQYF; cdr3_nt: TGTGCCAGCAGTGACGGAGGGGGAGAGACCCAGTACTTC
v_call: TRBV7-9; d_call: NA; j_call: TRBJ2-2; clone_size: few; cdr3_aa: CASSSLERRATGELFF; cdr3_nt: TGTGCCAGCAGCTCTCTAGAGAGGAGGGCCACCGGGGAGCTGTTTTTT
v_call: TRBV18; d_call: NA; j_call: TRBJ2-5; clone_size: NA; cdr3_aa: CASSRDGVYQETQYF; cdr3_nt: TGTGCCAGCTCACGGGACGGGGTGTACCAAGAGACCCAGTACTTC
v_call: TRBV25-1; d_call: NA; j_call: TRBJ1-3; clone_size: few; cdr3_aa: CASSESNSFSGNTIYF; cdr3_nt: TGTGCCAGCAGTGAATCTAACAGCTTCTCTGGAAACACCATATATTTT
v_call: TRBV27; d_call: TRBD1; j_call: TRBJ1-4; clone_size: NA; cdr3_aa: CASSLWSGGDEKLFF; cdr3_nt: TGTGCCAGCAGTTTATGGTCAGGGGGGGATGAAAAACTGTTTTTT